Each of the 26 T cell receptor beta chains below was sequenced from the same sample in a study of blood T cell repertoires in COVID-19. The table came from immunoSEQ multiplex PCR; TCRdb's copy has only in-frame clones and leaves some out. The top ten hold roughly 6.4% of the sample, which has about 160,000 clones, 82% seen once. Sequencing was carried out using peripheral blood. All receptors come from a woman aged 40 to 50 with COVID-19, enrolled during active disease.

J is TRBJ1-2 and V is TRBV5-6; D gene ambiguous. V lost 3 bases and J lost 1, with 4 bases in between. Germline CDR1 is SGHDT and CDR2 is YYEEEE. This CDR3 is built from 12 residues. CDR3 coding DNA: TGTGCCAGCAGCTCCGGTAACTATGGCTACACCTTC. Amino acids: CASSSGNYGYTF. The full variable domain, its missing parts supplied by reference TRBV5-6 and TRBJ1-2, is DAGVTQSPTHLIKTRGQQVTLRCSPKSGHDTVSWYQQALGQGPQFIFQYYEEEERQRGNFPDRFSGHQFPNYSSELNVNALLLGDSALYLCASSSGNYGYTFGSGTRLTVV.

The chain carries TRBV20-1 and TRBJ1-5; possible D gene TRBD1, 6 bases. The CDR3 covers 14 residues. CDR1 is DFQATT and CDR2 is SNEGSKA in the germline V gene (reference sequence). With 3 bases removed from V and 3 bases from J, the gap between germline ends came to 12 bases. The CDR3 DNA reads TGCAGTGCTAGTTCACAGGGATCCAATCAGCCCCAGCATTTT. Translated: CSASSQGSNQPQHF.

CDR3 in DNA: TGTGCCAGCAGCTTAATGGGCAGGAACACTGAAGCTTTCTTT. Encoded protein: CASSLMGRNTEAFF. The rearrangement uses TRBV7-3 and TRBJ1-1, with D hard to call. The V gene lost 1 base and the J gene lost 1 base, with 7 bases spanning the gap. The CDR3 has 14 amino acids. Germline V CDR1 and CDR2: SGHTA, FQGTGA.

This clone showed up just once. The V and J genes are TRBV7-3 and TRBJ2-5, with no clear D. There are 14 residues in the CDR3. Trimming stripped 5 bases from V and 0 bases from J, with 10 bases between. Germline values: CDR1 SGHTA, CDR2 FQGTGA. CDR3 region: CASSKGGNQETQYF. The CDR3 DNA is TGTGCCAGCAGCAAAGGCGGAAACCAAGAGACCCAGTACTTC. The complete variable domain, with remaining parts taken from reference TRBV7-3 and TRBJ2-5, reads GAGVSQTPSNKVTEKGKYVELRCDPISGHTALYWYRQSLGQGPEFLIYFQGTGAADDSGLPNDRFFAVRPEGSVSTLKIQRTERGDSAVYLCASSKGGNQETQYFGPGTRLLVL.

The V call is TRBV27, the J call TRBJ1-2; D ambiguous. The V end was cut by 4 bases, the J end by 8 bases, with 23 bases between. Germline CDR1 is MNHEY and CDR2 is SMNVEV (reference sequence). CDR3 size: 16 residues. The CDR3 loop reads CASSSVAGISIWGYTF. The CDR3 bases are TGTGCCAGCAGTTCGGTGGCAGGAATTTCTATCTGGGGCTACACCTTC.

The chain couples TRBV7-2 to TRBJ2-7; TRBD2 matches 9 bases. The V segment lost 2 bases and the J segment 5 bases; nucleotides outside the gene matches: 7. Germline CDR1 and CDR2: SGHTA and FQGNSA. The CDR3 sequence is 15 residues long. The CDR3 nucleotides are TGTGCCAGCAGCTTATTTGTTTCTAGCGGGGACGAGCAGTACTTC. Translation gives CASSLFVSSGDEQYF.

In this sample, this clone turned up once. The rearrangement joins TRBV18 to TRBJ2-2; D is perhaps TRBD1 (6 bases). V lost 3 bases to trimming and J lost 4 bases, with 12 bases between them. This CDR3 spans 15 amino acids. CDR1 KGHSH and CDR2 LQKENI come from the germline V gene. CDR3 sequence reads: CASSPRQAATGELFF. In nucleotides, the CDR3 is TGTGCCAGCTCACCGAGACAGGCGGCCACCGGGGAGCTGTTTTTT.

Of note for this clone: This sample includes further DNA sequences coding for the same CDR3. CDR3 nucleotides: TGCGCCAGCAGCTTGCTAGCGGGAGCTGGAAATGAGCAGTTCTTC. This translates into CASSLLAGAGNEQFF. The chain couples TRBV5-1 to TRBJ2-1; 10 bases are shared with TRBD2. The CDR3 loop spans 15 amino acids. Germline lookup yields CDR1 SGHRS and CDR2 YFSETQ. J was trimmed by 7 bases and V by 1 base; bases with no gene match: 5.

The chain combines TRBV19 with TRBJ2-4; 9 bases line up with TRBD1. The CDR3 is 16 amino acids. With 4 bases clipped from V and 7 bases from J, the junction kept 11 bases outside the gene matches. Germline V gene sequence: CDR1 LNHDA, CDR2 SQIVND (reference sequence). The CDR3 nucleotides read TGTGCCAGTAGTAGGGGTCGGGGACAGGGAAGTAACATTCAGTACTTC. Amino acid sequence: CASSRGRGQGSNIQYF. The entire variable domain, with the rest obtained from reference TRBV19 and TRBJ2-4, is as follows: DGGITQSPKYLFRKEGQNVTLSCEQNLNHDAMYWYRQDPGQGLRLIYYSQIVNDFQKGDIAEGYSVSREKKESFPLTVTSAQKNPTAFYLCASSRGRGQGSNIQYFGAGTRLSVL.

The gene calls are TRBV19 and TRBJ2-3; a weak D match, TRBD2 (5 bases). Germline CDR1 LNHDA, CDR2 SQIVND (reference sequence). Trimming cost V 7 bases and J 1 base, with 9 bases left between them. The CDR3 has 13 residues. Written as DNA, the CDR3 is TGTGCCAGTATGGAACTAGGCACAGATACGCAGTATTTT. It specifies CASMELGTDTQYF. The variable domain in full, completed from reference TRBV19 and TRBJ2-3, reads DGGITQSPKYLFRKEGQNVTLSCEQNLNHDAMYWYRQDPGQGLRLIYYSQIVNDFQKGDIAEGYSVSREKKESFPLTVTSAQKNPTAFYLCASMELGTDTQYFGPGTRLTVL.

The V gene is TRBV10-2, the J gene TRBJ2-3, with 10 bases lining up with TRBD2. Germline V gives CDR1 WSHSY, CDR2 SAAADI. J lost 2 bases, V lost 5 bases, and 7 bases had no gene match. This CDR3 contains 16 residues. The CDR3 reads CASSQYGLADTDTQYF. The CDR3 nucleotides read TGCGCCAGCAGTCAATATGGACTAGCGGACACAGATACGCAGTATTTT.

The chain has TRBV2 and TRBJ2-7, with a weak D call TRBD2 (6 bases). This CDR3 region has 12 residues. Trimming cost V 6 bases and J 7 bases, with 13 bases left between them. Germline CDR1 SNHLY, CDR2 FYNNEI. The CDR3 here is CASSNLREEQYV. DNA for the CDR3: TGTGCCAGCAGCAATCTCCGGGAGGAGCAGTACGTC.

The CDR3 protein is CASKSGSTYEQYF. Here the CDR3 DNA reads TGTGCTTCTAAGTCGGGATCAACCTACGAGCAGTACTTC. This chain connects TRBV19 to TRBJ2-7; D is perhaps TRBD2 (5 bases). Germline CDR1 and CDR2: LNHDA and SQIVND (reference sequence). The CDR3 extends over 13 amino acids.

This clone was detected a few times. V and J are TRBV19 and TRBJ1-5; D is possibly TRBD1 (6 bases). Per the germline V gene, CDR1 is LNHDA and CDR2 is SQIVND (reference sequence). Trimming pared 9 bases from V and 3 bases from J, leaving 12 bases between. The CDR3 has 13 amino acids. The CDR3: CASAGAFNQPQHF. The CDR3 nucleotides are TGTGCCAGCGCAGGGGCCTTCAATCAGCCCCAGCATTTT.

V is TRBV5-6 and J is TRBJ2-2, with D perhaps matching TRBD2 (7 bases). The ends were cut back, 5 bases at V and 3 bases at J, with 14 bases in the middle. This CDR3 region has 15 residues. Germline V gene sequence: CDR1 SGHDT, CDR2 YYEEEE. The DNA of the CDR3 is TGTGCCAGCAGGCTCCTAGGGGGGGACACCGGGGAGCTGTTTTTT. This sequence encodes CASRLLGGDTGELFF.

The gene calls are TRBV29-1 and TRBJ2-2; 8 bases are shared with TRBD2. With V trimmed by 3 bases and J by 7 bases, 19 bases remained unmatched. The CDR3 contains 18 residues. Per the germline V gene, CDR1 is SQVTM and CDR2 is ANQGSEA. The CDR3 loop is CSVDSGPGGSVHHGELFF. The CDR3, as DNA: TGCAGCGTTGACTCGGGGCCGGGAGGGTCTGTTCATCACGGGGAGCTGTTTTTT.

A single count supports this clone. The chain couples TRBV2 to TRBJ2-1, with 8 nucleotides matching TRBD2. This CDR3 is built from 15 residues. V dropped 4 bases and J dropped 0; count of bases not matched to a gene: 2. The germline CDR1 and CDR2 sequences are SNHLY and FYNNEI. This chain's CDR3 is CASSVSGASYNEQFF. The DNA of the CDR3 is TGTGCCAGCAGTGTTAGCGGGGCCTCCTACAATGAGCAGTTCTTC.

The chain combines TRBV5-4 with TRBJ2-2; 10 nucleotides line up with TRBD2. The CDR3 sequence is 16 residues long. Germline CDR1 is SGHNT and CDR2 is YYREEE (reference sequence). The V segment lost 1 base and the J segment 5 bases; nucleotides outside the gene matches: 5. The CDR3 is CASSLQTGLATGELFF. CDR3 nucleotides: TGTGCCAGCAGCTTGCAAACGGGACTAGCGACCGGGGAGCTGTTTTTT.

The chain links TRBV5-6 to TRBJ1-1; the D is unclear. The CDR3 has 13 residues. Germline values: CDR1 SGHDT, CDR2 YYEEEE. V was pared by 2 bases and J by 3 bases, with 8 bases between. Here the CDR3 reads CASSFSLDTEAFF. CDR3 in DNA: TGTGCCAGCAGCTTCAGCCTAGACACTGAAGCTTTCTTT. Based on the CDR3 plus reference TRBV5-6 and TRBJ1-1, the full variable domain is DAGVTQSPTHLIKTRGQQVTLRCSPKSGHDTVSWYQQALGQGPQFIFQYYEEEERQRGNFPDRFSGHQFPNYSSELNVNALLLGDSALYLCASSFSLDTEAFFGQGTRLTVV.

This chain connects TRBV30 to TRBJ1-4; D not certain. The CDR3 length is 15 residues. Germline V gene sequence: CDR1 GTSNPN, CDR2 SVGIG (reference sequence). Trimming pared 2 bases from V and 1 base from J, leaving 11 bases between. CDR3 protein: CAWSPPGLTNEKLFF. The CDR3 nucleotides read TGTGCCTGGAGTCCCCCGGGTTTAACTAATGAAAAACTGTTTTTT.

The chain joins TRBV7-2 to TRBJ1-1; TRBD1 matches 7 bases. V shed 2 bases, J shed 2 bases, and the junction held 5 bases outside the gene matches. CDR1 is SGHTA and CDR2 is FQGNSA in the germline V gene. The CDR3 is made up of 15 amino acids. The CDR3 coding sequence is TGTGCCAGCAGCTTATATGGGACAGTTAACACTGAAGCTTTCTTT. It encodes CASSLYGTVNTEAFF.

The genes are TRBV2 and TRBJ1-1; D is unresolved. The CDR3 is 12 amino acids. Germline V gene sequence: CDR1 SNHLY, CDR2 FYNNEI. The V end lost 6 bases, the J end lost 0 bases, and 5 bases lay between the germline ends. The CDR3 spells CASRLMNTEAFF. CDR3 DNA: TGTGCCAGCAGACTTATGAACACTGAAGCTTTCTTT.

The DNA for the CDR3 is TGTGCCAGTAGTATCGCACATCCCACCGGGGAGCTGTTTTTT. It yields the protein CASSIAHPTGELFF. The rearrangement joins TRBV19 to TRBJ2-2; D gene unclear. The CDR3 is 14 residues long. Germline-derived CDR1 and CDR2 are LNHDA and SQIVND (reference sequence). V was clipped by 3 bases and J by 4 bases, with 9 bases between them.

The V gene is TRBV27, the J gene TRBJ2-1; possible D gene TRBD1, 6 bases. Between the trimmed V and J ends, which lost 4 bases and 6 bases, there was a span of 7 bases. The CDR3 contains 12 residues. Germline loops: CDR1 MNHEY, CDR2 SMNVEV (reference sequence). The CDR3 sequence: CASSSQGNEQFF. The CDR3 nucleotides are TGTGCCAGCAGTTCACAGGGCAATGAGCAGTTCTTC.

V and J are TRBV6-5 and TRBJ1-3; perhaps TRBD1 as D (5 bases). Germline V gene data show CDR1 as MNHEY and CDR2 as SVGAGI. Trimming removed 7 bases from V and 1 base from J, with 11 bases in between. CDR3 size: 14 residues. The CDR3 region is CASTPGGSGNTIYF. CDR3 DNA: TGTGCCAGCACTCCCGGGGGGTCTGGAAACACCATATATTTT.

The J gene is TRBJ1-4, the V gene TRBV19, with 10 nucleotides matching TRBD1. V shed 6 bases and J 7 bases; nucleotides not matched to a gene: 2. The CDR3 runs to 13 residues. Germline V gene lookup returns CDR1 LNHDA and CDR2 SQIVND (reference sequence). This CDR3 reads CASRDRGLEKLFF. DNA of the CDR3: TGTGCCAGTAGAGACAGGGGGCTTGAAAAACTGTTTTTT.